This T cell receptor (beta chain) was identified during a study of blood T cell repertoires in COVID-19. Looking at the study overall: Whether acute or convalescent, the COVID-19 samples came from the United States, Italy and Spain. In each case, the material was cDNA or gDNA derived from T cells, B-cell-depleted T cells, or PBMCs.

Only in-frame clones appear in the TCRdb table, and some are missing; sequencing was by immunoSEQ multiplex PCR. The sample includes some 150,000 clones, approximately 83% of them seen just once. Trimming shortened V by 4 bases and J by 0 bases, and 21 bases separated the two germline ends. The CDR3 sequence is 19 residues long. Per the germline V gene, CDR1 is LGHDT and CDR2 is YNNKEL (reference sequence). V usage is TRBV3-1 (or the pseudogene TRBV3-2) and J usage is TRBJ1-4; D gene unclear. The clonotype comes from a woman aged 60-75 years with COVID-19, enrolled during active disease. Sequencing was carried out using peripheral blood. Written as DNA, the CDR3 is TGTGCCAGCAGCCTAGAAGTAGCCGGACTGACTCCAACTAATGAAAAACTGTTTTTT. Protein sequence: CASSLEVAGLTPTNEKLFF.